The present T cell receptor (beta chain) was sequenced within a study of CD8+ T cells in alopecia areata. Study in general: Skin was taken from approximately 6-12-month-old C3H/HeJ graft donors that had spontaneous alopecia and grafted onto approximately 6-10-week-old female C3H/HeJ mice.

After isolation, RNA underwent reverse transcription to generate cDNA as the sequencing template. Produced via immunoSEQ multiplex PCR; TCRdb's table is partial and in-frame only. The sample presents roughly 120,000 clones, none singletons. This clone was counted a few times. The target antigen is unknown. The gene names here belong to mouse. The CDR3 end lies 4 residues beyond the end of the read and is filled in from the germline J gene. The CDR3 consists of 16 residues. Per germline, CDR1 NNHDY and CDR2 SYVADS. After removal of 0 bases from V and 1 base from J, the junction contained 3 bases not matched to a gene. Study findings and constraints: Unlike in mice, where it was clearer, TCR sharing across patients was less clear, possibly HLA-related. When scalp samples are sequenced, resident alphabeta T cells of normal skin are also captured. Higher clonality and more expanded CD8+ clones appeared in lesional than normal scalp.

The material sequenced was lesional skin. This receptor was taken from a C3H/HeJ mouse with alopecia areata. The MHC haplotype recorded for the strain is H2-k. The chain combines TRBV13-3 with TRBJ2-4, with 9 nucleotides matching TRBD1. CDR3 protein: CASSDGGQGGQNTLYF. CDR3 DNA (partial): TGTGCCAGCAGTGATGGGGGACAGGGTGGTCAAAAC.